Below, 22 T cell receptor beta chains from the same sample are listed, as sequenced in a study of T cells after yellow fever vaccination. TCRdb fed the 5' RACE reads into MiXCR, producing one record per CDR3 protein. The sample holds hundreds of thousands of distinct CDR3 sequences, about 12% seen once. Sample: PBMCs, taken on the day of the yellow fever booster vaccination. The receptors here all came from a man aged 30 to 45 who received the YFV17D yellow fever vaccine.

This sequence joins TRBV20-1 and TRBJ2-7; D is unclear. From germline, CDR1 is DFQATT and CDR2 SNEGSKA (reference sequence). Trimming took off 3 bases at V and 3 bases at J, with 12 bases between the two ends. The CDR3 runs to 13 residues. The CDR3 DNA follows: TGCAGTGCTAGTTCCCCCGTCCACTACGAGCAGTACTTC. Its translation is CSASSPVHYEQYF.

A few counts support this clonotype. The chain links TRBV7-2 to TRBJ2-7; D is perhaps TRBD1 or TRBD2 (5 bases each). The V end lost 4 bases, the J end lost 2 bases, and 12 bases lay between the germline ends. The CDR3 runs 14 residues. Germline V gene sequence: CDR1 SGHTA, CDR2 FQGNSA. The CDR3 sequence is CASSYRDPAYEQYF. CDR3 in DNA: TGTGCCAGCAGCTATCGGGACCCCGCCTACGAGCAGTACTTC.

This clonotype occurred a few times. V is TRBV5-1 and J is TRBJ1-2; 7 bases line up with TRBD1. This CDR3 is built from 14 residues. The V gene's germline CDR1 is SGHRS and CDR2 YFSETQ. V was pared by 0 bases and J by 3 bases, with 2 bases of the junction left unmatched. The CDR3 region is CASSLEGADYGYTF. The CDR3 bases are TGCGCCAGCAGCTTGGAGGGGGCGGACTATGGCTACACCTTC.

This chain links TRBV20-1 with TRBJ2-5, with D tentatively TRBD2 (5 bases). CDR1 and CDR2 (germline): DFQATT, SNEGSKA (reference sequence). V was trimmed by 0 bases and J by 9 bases, leaving 20 bases between them. The CDR3 totals 15 residues. The CDR3 region is CSARDSEVIRVAQYF. CDR3 bases: TGCAGTGCTAGAGATTCGGAGGTTATTAGAGTGGCCCAGTACTTC.

The V gene is TRBV20-1, the J gene TRBJ1-2; D unresolved. This CDR3 region has 13 residues. The germline V and J ends were trimmed by 4 bases and 2 bases, with 11 bases remaining between them. Looked up from germline, CDR1 is DFQATT and CDR2 is SNEGSKA (reference sequence). The CDR3, as DNA: TGCAGTGCTACACAAGGGCGCAACTATGGCTACACCTTC. This encodes CSATQGRNYGYTF.

CDR3 loop: CSVGQPNQPQHF. DNA for the CDR3: TGCAGCGTAGGACAGCCAAATCAGCCCCAGCATTTT. The rearrangement links TRBV29-1 to TRBJ1-5; D may be TRBD1 (6 bases). V was pared by 6 bases and J by 4 bases, with 10 bases between. The CDR3 length is 12 residues. Germline V CDR1 and CDR2: SQVTM, ANQGSEA.

This clonotype was counted only a few times. At one end, the junction sequence differs from germline, possibly due to a read error. The gene calls are TRBV20-1 and TRBJ2-1, with TRBD2 identical over 9 bases. Germline loops: CDR1 DFQATT, CDR2 SNEGSKA (reference sequence). This CDR3 contains 13 residues. The CDR3: CSARDVATAGGIF. The CDR3 region has the DNA TGCAGTGCTAGAGATGTGGCCACAGCGGGAGGTATCTTC.

This clonotype was picked up a small number of times. This chain uses TRBV14 with TRBJ2-5; D unclear. This CDR3 spans 14 amino acids. The germline V gene encodes CDR1 SGHDN and CDR2 FVKESK. V was clipped by 0 bases and J by 4 bases, with 9 bases between them. The CDR3 sequence: CASSQDPTGETQYF. The DNA for the CDR3 is TGTGCCAGCAGCCAAGATCCGACGGGAGAGACCCAGTACTTC.

This clonotype has just a few counts. J is TRBJ2-3 and V is TRBV6-2 or TRBV6-3; D is uncertain. CDR3 length: 13 residues. Germline V gives CDR1 MNHEY, CDR2 SVGEGT. Trimming removed 2 bases from V and 11 bases from J, with 14 bases in between. The CDR3 loop is CASSYKADLRQYF. In DNA form, the CDR3 reads TGTGCCAGCAGTTACAAGGCCGACCTTAGGCAGTATTTT.

The chain combines TRBV20-1 with TRBJ1-5; TRBD1 matches 7 bases. CDR1 and CDR2 (germline): DFQATT, SNEGSKA (reference sequence). CDR3 length: 14 amino acids. The J segment lost 3 bases and the V segment lost 6 bases, leaving 8 bases of the junction unmatched. CDR3 bases: TGCAGTGCCAGACAGGGACGGGCCAATCAGCCCCAGCATTTT. It specifies CSARQGRANQPQHF.

This clonotype was counted a few times. This chain links TRBV19 with TRBJ2-2; 7 bases are shared with TRBD2. V gave up 2 bases and J gave up 2 bases; unmatched junction bases: 11. The germline V gene has CDR1 LNHDA and CDR2 SQIVND (reference sequence). This CDR3 comprises 18 residues. The CDR3 region is CASSIPSTSGVNTGELFF. In DNA form, the CDR3 reads TGTGCCAGTAGTATACCCTCGACCAGCGGGGTTAACACCGGGGAGCTGTTTTTT.

On this clonotype: One end of the junction does not line up with germline, which may come from a read error. The chain employs TRBV7-9 and TRBJ1-2; D possibly corresponds to TRBD1 (5 bases). Germline CDR1 SEHNR, CDR2 FQNEAQ (reference sequence). The CDR3 length is 17 residues. For the CDR3, the DNA is TGTGCCAGCAGCTTACGCGGCTCGGGGGAGATTAACGATGGCTACACCTTC. Protein product: CASSLRGSGEINDGYTF. Full variable domain (outside the CDR3, taken from reference TRBV7-9 and TRBJ1-2): DTGVSQNPRHKITKRGQNVTFRCDPISEHNRLYWYRQTLGQGPEFLTYFQNEAQLEKSRLLSDRFSAERPKGSFSTLEIQRTEQGDSAMYLCASSLRGSGEINDGYTFGSGTRLTVV.

The table lists this clonotype with a few counts. J is TRBJ1-1 and V is TRBV20-1, with D tentatively TRBD1 (5 bases). The CDR3 runs to 12 residues. V was trimmed by 2 bases and J by 11 bases, leaving 15 bases between them. Per the germline V gene, CDR1 is DFQATT and CDR2 is SNEGSKA (reference sequence). CDR3 coding DNA: TGCAGTGCTAGATTAACTAGGGGTACCGCTTTCTTT. As protein: CSARLTRGTAFF.

The chain employs TRBV11-1 and TRBJ2-5, with TRBD2 matching 9 bases. The CDR3 loop spans 14 amino acids. Trimming removed 6 bases from V and 4 bases from J; junction bases left unmatched: 6. Germline V CDR1 and CDR2: SGHAT, FQDESV (reference sequence). CDR3 amino acids: CASSASGRRETQYF. In nucleotides, the CDR3 is TGTGCCAGCAGTGCCAGCGGGAGGAGAGAGACCCAGTACTTC. Variable domain in full (rest from reference TRBV11-1 and TRBJ2-5): EAEVAQSPRYKITEKSQAVAFWCDPISGHATLYWYRQILGQGPELLVQFQDESVVDDSQLPKDRFSAERLKGVDSTLKIQPAELGDSAMYLCASSASGRRETQYFGPGTRLLVL.

This clonotype was recorded a few times. The V call is TRBV12-3 or TRBV12-4, the J call TRBJ2-7; TRBD1 or TRBD2 may be the D gene (5 bases each). Trimming removed 3 bases at V and 2 bases at J, with 20 bases between. The CDR3 is 17 residues long. The CDR3 DNA sequence: TGTGCCAGCAGTTTCGGGGCAGGGCCCAGGATCCCCTACGAGCAGTACTTC. It specifies CASSFGAGPRIPYEQYF.

This clonotype was observed a few times. The rearrangement links TRBV18 to TRBJ1-1, with D possibly being TRBD1 (5 bases). The V gene lost 6 bases and the J gene lost 4 bases, with 12 bases spanning the gap. The germline CDR1 and CDR2 sequences are KGHSH and LQKENI. This CDR3 has 13 amino acids. CDR3 nucleotides: TGTGCCAGCTCCCTAATGGGGGTCACTGAAGCTTTCTTT. As protein: CASSLMGVTEAFF.

The table lists this clonotype with a few counts. The rearrangement links TRBV5-1 to TRBJ2-7; D possibly uses TRBD1 or TRBD2 (6 bases each). Trimming removed 5 bases at V and 11 bases at J, with 14 bases between. CDR1 is SGHRS, CDR2 YFSETQ, per germline. The CDR3 runs 11 residues. The CDR3 spells CASSGGGFEYF. The CDR3 DNA reads TGCGCCAGCAGTGGAGGGGGATTTGAGTACTTC.

The chain joins TRBV28 to TRBJ2-1; 7 positions agree with TRBD1. The CDR3 spans 14 residues. Germline values: CDR1 MDHEN, CDR2 SYDVKM. J lost 6 bases, V lost 1 base, and 3 bases had no gene match. As DNA, the CDR3 is TGTGCCAGCAGTTTATCGGCAGGGGGCAATGAGCAGTTCTTC. This codes for CASSLSAGGNEQFF. The variable domain in full, with the rest retrieved from reference TRBV28 and TRBJ2-1, is DVKVTQSSRYLVKRTGEKVFLECVQDMDHENMFWYRQDPGLGLRLIYFSYDVKMKEKGDIPEGYSVSREKKERFSLILESASTNQTSMYLCASSLSAGGNEQFFGPGTRLTVL.

Many counts were recorded for this clonotype. CDR3 DNA sequence: TGTGCCAGCAGGATGGACAGCATCAACACTGAAGCTTTCTTT. It codes for CASRMDSINTEAFF. The V gene is TRBV6-1, the J gene TRBJ1-1; D might be TRBD1 (6 bases). This CDR3 is built from 14 residues. V was pared by 6 bases and J by 2 bases, with 13 bases between. Germline loops: CDR1 MNHNS, CDR2 SASEGT.

This clonotype was detected ten times or more. The chain couples TRBV29-1 to TRBJ2-3; TRBD1 aligns across 9 bases. V lost 7 bases to trimming and J lost 0 bases; unmatched junction nucleotides: 5. The CDR3 consists of 14 residues. Germline CDR1 SQVTM, CDR2 ANQGSEA. The CDR3 protein is CSDRTGESTDTQYF. CDR3 nucleotides: TGCAGCGATCGGACAGGGGAAAGCACAGATACGCAGTATTTT.

This clonotype was counted a few times. V usage is TRBV7-2 and J usage is TRBJ1-2, with no clear D. The CDR3 runs to 13 residues. Trimming removed 5 bases from V and 8 bases from J, with 15 bases in between. Germline V gene data show CDR1 as SGHTA and CDR2 as FQGNSA. The CDR3 protein is CASSLQTVRGYTF. DNA for the CDR3: TGTGCCAGCAGCCTCCAGACCGTCCGAGGCTACACCTTC.

The table lists this clonotype with a few counts. The V call is TRBV4-3, the J call TRBJ2-7; D remains ambiguous. The CDR3 is 12 amino acids. The germline gives CDR1 LGHNA, CDR2 YSLEER. V was pared by 2 bases and J by 6 bases, with 8 bases between. The CDR3 region has the DNA TGCGCCAGCAGCCAACATATGGGCGAGCAGTACTTC. This codes for CASSQHMGEQYF.